This T cell receptor (beta chain) comes out of a study of T-cell memory formation after mild COVID-19. The study, taken as a whole, reports: Unconfirmed was the SARS-CoV-2 specificity of second-wave clones that peaked on day 37.

The V end lost 1 base, the J end lost 4 bases, and 14 bases lay between the germline ends. The CDR3 has 15 residues. Germline V gene sequence: CDR1 SGHRS, CDR2 YFSETQ. There are a few counts of this clonotype. No antigen is known for it. A single record per CDR3 protein comes from TCRdb applying MiXCR to the 5' RACE reads. The sample consists of 120,000 or so distinct CDR3 sequences, 17% of them appearing once. The receptor's source is a man younger than 30 who had mild COVID-19 (a few samples of this study predate the infection). Cell type and time point are not known. The chain has TRBV5-1 and TRBJ1-2; possibly TRBD1 for D (5 bases). Sequences were obtained from PBMCs or a T cell subset sorted from them (not recorded which). CDR3 nucleotides: TGCGCCAGCAGCTTGCTTGAGGAGGGGAGCTATGGCTACACCTTC. Residues: CASSLLEEGSYGYTF.